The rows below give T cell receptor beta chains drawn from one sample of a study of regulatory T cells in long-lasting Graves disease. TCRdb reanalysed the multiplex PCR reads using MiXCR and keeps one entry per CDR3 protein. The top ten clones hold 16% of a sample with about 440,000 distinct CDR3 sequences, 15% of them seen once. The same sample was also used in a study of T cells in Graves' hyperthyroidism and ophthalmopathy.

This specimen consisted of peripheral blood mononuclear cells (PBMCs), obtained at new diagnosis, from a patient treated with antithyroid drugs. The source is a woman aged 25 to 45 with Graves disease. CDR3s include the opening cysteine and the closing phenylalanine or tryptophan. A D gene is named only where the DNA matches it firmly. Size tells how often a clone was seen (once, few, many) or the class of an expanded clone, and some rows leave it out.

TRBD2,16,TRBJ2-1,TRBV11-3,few,TGTGCCAGCAGCTTACCGGCGGGAGACTTCTACAATGAGCAGTTCTTC,CASSLPAGDFYNEQFF
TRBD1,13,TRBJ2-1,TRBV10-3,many,TGTGCCAGCCGGACAGGGAACGAGGGTGAGCAGTTCTTC,CASRTGNEGEQFF
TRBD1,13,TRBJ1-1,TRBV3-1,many,TGTGCCAGCAGCCGCGGGACAGCCACTGAAGCTTTCTTT,CASSRGTATEAFF
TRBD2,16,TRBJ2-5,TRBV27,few,TGTGCCAGCAGTTTTTTAGGACTAGCGGGAGTTGAGACCCAGTACTTC,CASSFLGLAGVETQYF
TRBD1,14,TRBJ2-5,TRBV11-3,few,TGTGCCAGCAGCTCGTCACAGGGGGCTGAGACCCAGTACTTC,CASSSSQGAETQYF
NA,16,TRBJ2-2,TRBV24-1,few,TGTGCCACCAGCGGAACCCGCCGCGCGGGTTCAGGGGAGCTGTTTTTT,CATSGTRRAGSGELFF
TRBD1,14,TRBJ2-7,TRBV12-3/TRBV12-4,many,TGTGCCAGCAGTACGACAGGGGAAGGCTACGAGCAGTACTTC,CASSTTGEGYEQYF
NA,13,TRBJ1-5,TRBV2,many,TGTGCCAGCAGAGTGGCGGATAATCAGCCCCAGCATTTT,CASRVADNQPQHF
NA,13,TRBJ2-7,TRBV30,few,TGTGCCTGGAACCTGGACACCTACTACGAGCAGTACTTC,CAWNLDTYYEQYF
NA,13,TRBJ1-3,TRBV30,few,TGTGCCTGGAGAGCAGCCTCTGGAAACACCATATATTTT,CAWRAASGNTIYF
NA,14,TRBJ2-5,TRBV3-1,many,TGTGCCAGCAGCCAAGCGGGACCGGGGGAGACCCAGTACTTC,CASSQAGPGETQYF
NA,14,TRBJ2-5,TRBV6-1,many,TGTGCCAGCAGTGAAGAAGTAGAGGGAGAGACCCAGTACTTC,CASSEEVEGETQYF
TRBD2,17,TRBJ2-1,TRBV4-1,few,TGTGCCAGCAGCCAAGATATGGAGCGGGAGGTCTACAATGAGCAGTTCTTC,CASSQDMEREVYNEQFF
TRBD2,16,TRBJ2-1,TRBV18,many,TGTGCCAGCTCACCATCAGGGACTAGCGGGAGTAGTGAGCAGTTCTTC,CASSPSGTSGSSEQFF
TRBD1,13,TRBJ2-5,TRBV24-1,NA,TGTGCCACCAGTGATACAGGGGAAGAGACCCAGTACTTC,CATSDTGEETQYF
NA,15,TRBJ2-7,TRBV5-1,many,TGCGCCAGCAGCTTAACCGGCCCCACTGCCTACGAGCAGTACTTC,CASSLTGPTAYEQYF
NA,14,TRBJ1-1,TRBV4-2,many,TGTGCCAGCAGCCAATCACGGGGAAACACTGAAGCTTTCTTT,CASSQSRGNTEAFF
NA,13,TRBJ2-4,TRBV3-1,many,TGTGCCAGCAGCCTGTCCCAGTCTCCGATTCAGTACTTC,CASSLSQSPIQYF